The 21 T cell receptor beta chains given below trace back to one sample, sequenced in a study of metastatic and nonmetastatic thyroid tumors (dated by TCRdb to about 2020). None of the patients had been given any treatment before thyroid surgery. The library was generated by PCR. Sequencing was performed on an Illumina HiSeq 4000. TCRdb reanalyzed the raw reads on its own, using fastp at Q25 for trimming and MiXCR for clone calling, and kept in-frame beta chains. The sample yields roughly 46,000 clones; 24% were counted once. The ten largest clones represent roughly 3.2% of the sample. Sequencing was performed on blood. The source of these receptors is a male donor with papillary thyroid cancer or a benign thyroid nodule (not recorded which). Some clones in this sample may be carry-over from other donors' samples.

This clone has ten or more counts. J is TRBJ2-7 and V is TRBV27, with D possibly TRBD2 on 6 matching bases. The CDR3 runs to 12 residues. CDR1 and CDR2 (germline): MNHEY, SMNVEV (reference sequence). Trimming stripped 7 bases from V and 7 bases from J, with 14 bases between. CDR3 in DNA: TGTGCCAGCACCGGCCCGGGGAGGGAGCAGTACTTC. Its translation: CASTGPGREQYF.

This clone has a count of ten or more. The chain combines TRBV28 with TRBJ1-5; 7 positions match TRBD1. V was pared by 6 bases and J by 4 bases, with 6 bases of the junction left unmatched. Per germline, CDR1 MDHEN and CDR2 SYDVKM. The CDR3 totals 14 residues. CDR3 sequence: CASRRGQQNQPQHF. For the CDR3, the DNA is TGTGCCAGCAGGAGGGGACAGCAAAATCAGCCCCAGCATTTT.

This clone has at least ten counts. The V and J genes are TRBV28 and TRBJ2-3; D may be TRBD2 (5 bases). Germline loops: CDR1 MDHEN, CDR2 SYDVKM. V lost 6 bases and J 2 bases, leaving 12 bases between the germline ends. This CDR3 spans 14 amino acids. CDR3 nucleotides: TGTGCCAGCAGGGGCGGACTTAACACAGATACGCAGTATTTT. It specifies CASRGGLNTDTQYF.

The rearrangement links TRBV12-3 or TRBV12-4 to TRBJ2-5; 8 nucleotides match TRBD2. The CDR3 length is 16 residues. The V and J ends lost 7 bases and 5 bases, in that order; junction bases with no gene match: 15. This CDR3 reads CASIEGQAGAGETQYF. DNA for the CDR3: TGTGCCAGCATTGAAGGTCAAGCGGGAGCGGGGGAGACCCAGTACTTC.

The rearrangement links TRBV20-1 to TRBJ1-2, with 9 bases identical to TRBD1. This CDR3 has 14 residues. With V trimmed by 7 bases and J by 3 bases, 9 bases remained unmatched. CDR1 is DFQATT, CDR2 SNEGSKA, per germline (reference sequence). Written as DNA, the CDR3 is TGCAGTGGCCTACAGGGGGCAGATTACTATGGCTACACCTTC. This gives the protein CSGLQGADYYGYTF.

Worth noting for this clone: Germline and junction disagree at one end, which may indicate a read error. This sequence joins TRBV28 and TRBJ1-5; a possible D gene is TRBD1 (6 bases). There are 15 residues in the CDR3. CDR1 and CDR2 from the germline V gene are MDHEN and SYDVKM. CDR3 protein: CASSSTRYRDQPQHF. DNA for the CDR3: TGTGCCAGCAGTTCGACAAGATACAGGGATCAACCCCAGCATTTT.

The CDR3 coding sequence is TGCGCCAGCAGCTCGGGGGACTCCGCTTTGGACGAGCAGTACTTC. Translated: CASSSGDSALDEQYF. The rearrangement links TRBV5-1 to TRBJ2-7; D possibly corresponds to TRBD2 (6 bases). CDR3 length equals 15 residues. Germline CDR1 is SGHRS and CDR2 is YFSETQ. V lost 3 bases, J lost 5 bases, and 18 bases lay in between.

This clone has a count of ten or more. V gene TRBV28 combines with J gene TRBJ2-1, with 7 nucleotides matching TRBD1. V lost 6 bases and J lost 3; bases outside the gene matches: 5. In germline, CDR1 is MDHEN, CDR2 SYDVKM. CDR3 length: 14 residues. In nucleotides, the CDR3 is TGTGCCAGCAGCTTTAGACAGGGCTACAATGAGCAGTTCTTC. It codes for CASSFRQGYNEQFF.

This clone was found a few times. A much larger clone is a single base away; this may be a read error. This CDR3 reads CASSTYGSGGIQETQYF. The DNA for the CDR3 is TGTGCCAGCAGCACCTACGGGAGCGGGGGGATCCAAGAGACCCAGTACTTC. The chain has TRBV7-9 and TRBJ2-5, with TRBD2 matching 9 bases. The CDR3 loop spans 17 amino acids. Germline loops: CDR1 SEHNR, CDR2 FQNEAQ (reference sequence). The V segment lost 5 bases and the J segment 1 base; nucleotides outside the gene matches: 11.

This clone was seen a handful of times. The rearrangement links TRBV27 to TRBJ1-5; D possibly corresponds to TRBD1 (5 bases). Trimming stripped 0 bases from V and 6 bases from J, with 15 bases between. This CDR3 has 16 residues. Germline values: CDR1 MNHEY, CDR2 SMNVEV (reference sequence). The CDR3 region is CASSLSMGELCQPQHF. In nucleotides, the CDR3 is TGTGCCAGCAGTTTATCGATGGGGGAGTTGTGTCAGCCCCAGCATTTT.

This clone was counted ten times or more. At one end, the junction sequence differs from germline, possibly due to a read error. This chain links TRBV5-1 with TRBJ2-6, with D unresolved. This CDR3 region has 13 residues. Germline V gene data show CDR1 as SGHRS and CDR2 as YFSETQ. The CDR3 bases are TGCGCCAGCAGCGCGGCTGGGACCAACGTCCTGACTTTC. Residues: CASSAAGTNVLTF.

The chain is built from TRBV20-1 and TRBJ2-1; 8 bases align to TRBD2. Germline CDR1 DFQATT, CDR2 SNEGSKA (reference sequence). The CDR3 is made up of 17 amino acids. J gave up 7 bases and V 3 bases, and 17 bases lay outside the gene matches. CDR3 nucleotides: TGCAGTGCTAGTAATCTTGGGGCTAGCGGGCATATGAATGAGCAGTTCTTC. It specifies CSASNLGASGHMNEQFF.

This clone was observed a single time. V and J are TRBV19 and TRBJ2-1; D gene uncertain. The ends were cut back, 5 bases at V and 4 bases at J, with 18 bases in the middle. CDR1 LNHDA and CDR2 SQIVND come from the germline V gene (reference sequence). The CDR3 covers 16 residues. In nucleotides, the CDR3 is TGTGCCAGTAGTTATACGGTGTACTTGGGATACAATGAGCAGTTCTTC. This translates into CASSYTVYLGYNEQFF.

The V gene is TRBV7-2, the J gene TRBJ2-7; 7 nucleotides match TRBD1. The ends lost 3 bases at V and 1 base at J; junction bases unmatched: 6. CDR3 length: 15 amino acids. Germline values: CDR1 SGHTA, CDR2 FQGNSA. The CDR3 coding sequence is TGTGCCAGCAGCTTCACACAGGGGCGGTCCTACGAGCAGTACTTC. Translated, it gives CASSFTQGRSYEQYF.

This clone was observed many times. V gene TRBV10-3 combines with J gene TRBJ2-5; no definite D call. Germline V CDR1 and CDR2: ENHRY, SYGVKD. There are 13 residues in the CDR3. V lost 3 bases and J lost 4, with 9 bases in between. CDR3 coding DNA: TGTGCCATCAGTGACTCAGGCAGAGAGACCCAGTACTTC. Translated: CAISDSGRETQYF.

The chain combines TRBV28 with TRBJ2-7; possibly TRBD1 or TRBD2 for D (5 bases each). The germline V and J ends were trimmed by 1 base and 3 bases, with 10 bases remaining between them. The CDR3 contains 14 residues. CDR1 is MDHEN and CDR2 is SYDVKM in the germline V gene. CDR3 in DNA: TGTGCCAGCAGTTTATACGGGGCTAACTACGAGCAGTACTTC. Translation: CASSLYGANYEQYF.

This clone has only a few counts. This chain joins TRBV6-6 and TRBJ1-6, with D possibly TRBD1 on 6 matching bases. CDR1 and CDR2 (germline): MNHNY, SVGAGI (reference sequence). Trimming stripped 2 bases from V and 6 bases from J, with 11 bases between. This CDR3 has 15 amino acids. The CDR3 sequence: CASSYGQTPNSPLHF. The CDR3 DNA follows: TGTGCCAGCAGTTACGGACAGACACCTAATTCACCCCTCCACTTT.

This chain joins TRBV5-1 and TRBJ2-7, with a possible D match to TRBD2 (6 bases). V lost 1 base to trimming and J lost 3 bases, with 14 bases between them. The CDR3 totals 15 residues. Per the germline V gene, CDR1 is SGHRS and CDR2 is YFSETQ. The CDR3 coding sequence is TGCGCCAGCAGCTTGTTGGGGGGTACTAACTACGAGCAGTACTTC. Its translation: CASSLLGGTNYEQYF.

This clone came up many times. This chain uses TRBV19 with TRBJ2-1; D could derive from TRBD1 or TRBD2 (5 bases each). This CDR3 contains 16 residues. Trimming removed 6 bases at V and 8 bases at J, with 23 bases between. Germline assignment: CDR1 LNHDA and CDR2 SQIVND (reference sequence). The CDR3 protein is CASRPLRPGPGDEQFF. DNA for the CDR3: TGTGCCAGTAGACCGCTAAGACCGGGACCTGGGGATGAGCAGTTCTTC.

This clone came up a few times. J is TRBJ1-2 and V is TRBV6-5, with D unresolved. The CDR3 is 16 amino acids. Germline V gene sequence: CDR1 MNHEY, CDR2 SVGAGI. V gave up 0 bases and J gave up 4 bases, with 15 bases separating them. The CDR3 is CASSYSRGAPSYGYTF. CDR3 bases: TGTGCCAGCAGTTACTCGAGAGGAGCTCCTTCCTATGGCTACACCTTC.

This clone occurred many times. This sequence joins TRBV20-1 and TRBJ1-6; D is undetermined. V gave up 5 bases and J gave up 7 bases, with 15 bases separating them. Germline values: CDR1 DFQATT, CDR2 SNEGSKA (reference sequence). CDR3 size: 14 residues. Here the CDR3 DNA reads TGCAGTGCTCCCCAATTGGGGAGCAATTCACCCCTCCACTTT. Protein product: CSAPQLGSNSPLHF.